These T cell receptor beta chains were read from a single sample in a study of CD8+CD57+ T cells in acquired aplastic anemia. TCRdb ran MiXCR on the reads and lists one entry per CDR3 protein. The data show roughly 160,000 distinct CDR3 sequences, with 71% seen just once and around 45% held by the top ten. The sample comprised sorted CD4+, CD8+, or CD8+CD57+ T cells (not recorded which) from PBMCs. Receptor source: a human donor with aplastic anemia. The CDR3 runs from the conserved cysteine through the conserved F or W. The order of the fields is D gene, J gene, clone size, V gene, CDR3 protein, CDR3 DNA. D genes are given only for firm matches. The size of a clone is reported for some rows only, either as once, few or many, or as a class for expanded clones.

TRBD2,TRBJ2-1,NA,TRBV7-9,CASSNSGDEQFF,TGTGCCAGCAGCAACAGCGGGGATGAGCAGTTCTTC
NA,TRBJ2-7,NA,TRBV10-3,CAISALRGLQSYEQYF,TGTGCCATCAGTGCTCTCAGGGGTCTTCAATCCTACGAGCAGTACTTC
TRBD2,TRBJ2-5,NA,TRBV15,CATSRASGGQETQYF,TGTGCCACCAGCAGAGCTAGCGGGGGGCAAGAGACACAGTACTTC
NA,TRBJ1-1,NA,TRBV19,CATNRAVNTEAFF,TGTGCCACCAACAGGGCGGTCAACACTGAAGCTTTCTTT
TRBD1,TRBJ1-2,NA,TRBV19,CASSIPQGEGYGYTF,TGTGCCAGTAGTATTCCTCAGGGGGAGGGTTATGGCTACACCTTC
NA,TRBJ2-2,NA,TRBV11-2,CASSFEFGELFF,TGTGCCAGCAGCTTCGAGTTCGGGGAGCTGTTTTTT
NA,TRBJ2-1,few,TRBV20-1,CSAGTYFDSSYNEQFF,TGCAGTGCTGGAACTTACTTCGATAGCTCCTACAATGAGCAGTTCTTC
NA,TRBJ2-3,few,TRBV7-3,CASSSVGGTDTQYF,TGTGCCAGCAGCTCCGTGGGGGGCACAGATACGCAGTATTTT
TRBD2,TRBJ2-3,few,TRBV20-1,CSARNFGLAGGVTDTQYF,TGCAGTGCTAGAAATTTCGGACTAGCGGGGGGAGTCACAGATACGCAGTATTTT
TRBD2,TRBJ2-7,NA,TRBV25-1,CATNREGGSYEQYF,TGTGCCACCAATAGGGAGGGCGGCTCCTACGAGCAGTACTTC
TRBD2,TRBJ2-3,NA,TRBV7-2,CASSLVASGGPTDTQYF,TGTGCCAGCAGCTTAGTGGCTAGCGGGGGCCCCACAGATACGCAGTATTTT
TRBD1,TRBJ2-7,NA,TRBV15,CATSNRGFQTLYEQYF,TGTGCCACCAGCAACAGGGGATTTCAAACTCTCTACGAGCAGTACTTC
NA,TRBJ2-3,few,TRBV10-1,CASSDIRGGTDTQYF,TGCGCCAGCAGTGATATCAGGGGGGGCACAGATACGCAGTATTTT
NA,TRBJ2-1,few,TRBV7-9,CASSSTGMEQFF,TGTGCCAGCAGCTCTACAGGGATGGAGCAGTTCTTC
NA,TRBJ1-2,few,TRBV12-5,CASGFTGDYGYTF,TGTGCTAGTGGTTTCACGGGGGACTATGGCTACACCTTC
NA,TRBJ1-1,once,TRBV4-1,CASSQGGLTEAFF,TGCGCCAGCAGCCAAGGAGGGCTTACCGAAGCTTTCTTT
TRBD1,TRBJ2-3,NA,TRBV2,CASSETGLQDTQYF,TGTGCCAGCAGCGAGACAGGGCTCCAAGATACGCAGTATTTT
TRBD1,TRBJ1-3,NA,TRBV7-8,CASSKDRSSGPGNTIYF,TGTGCCAGCAGCAAGGACAGGTCCTCAGGGCCTGGAAACACCATATATTTT
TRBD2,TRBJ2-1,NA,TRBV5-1,CASSLIGGNEQFF,TGTGCCAGCAGCTTAATCGGGGGGAATGAGCAGTTCTTC
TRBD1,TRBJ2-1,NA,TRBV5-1,CASSLAGGRYNEQFF,TGCGCCAGCAGCTTGGCAGGGGGACGTTACAATGAGCAGTTCTTC
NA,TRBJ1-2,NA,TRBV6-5,CASRAIYGYTF,TGTGCCAGCAGGGCCATTTATGGCTACACCTTC
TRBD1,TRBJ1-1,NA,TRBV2,CASSRDRTLLSNTEAFF,TGTGCCAGCAGTCGGGACAGAACATTACTATCGAACACTGAAGCTTTCTTT
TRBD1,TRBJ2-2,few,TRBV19,CASSIGTGVGGELFF,TGTGCCAGTAGTATCGGCACAGGGGTCGGCGGGGAGCTGTTTTTT
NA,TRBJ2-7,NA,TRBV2,CASTIDRLGSYEQYF,TGTGCCAGCACTATAGACAGGCTGGGCTCCTACGAGCAGTACTTC
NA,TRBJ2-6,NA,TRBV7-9,CASSTRLGAYSGANVLTF,TGTGCCAGCAGCACCCGACTAGGTGCCTACTCTGGGGCCAACGTCCTGACTTTC
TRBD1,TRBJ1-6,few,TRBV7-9,CASRDRDSSPLHF,TGTGCCAGCCGGGACAGGGACAGTTCACCCCTCCACTTT
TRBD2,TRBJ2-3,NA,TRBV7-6,CANSTQRGDTQYF,TGTGCCAACAGCACTCAGCGGGGGGATACGCAGTATTTT
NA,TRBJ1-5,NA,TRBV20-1,CSAIQGKYSNQPQHF,TGCAGTGCCATACAGGGCAAGTATAGCAATCAGCCCCAGCATTTT
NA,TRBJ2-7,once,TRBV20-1,CSARVRGMAYEQYF,TGCAGTGCTAGAGTTCGGGGGATGGCATACGAGCAGTACTTC
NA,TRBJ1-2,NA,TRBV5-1,CASSRSDTEANYGYTF,TGCGCCAGCAGCCGTAGCGACACGGAAGCTAACTATGGCTACACCTTC
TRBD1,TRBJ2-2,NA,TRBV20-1,CSATGQGAFTGELFF,TGCAGTGCAACGGGACAGGGGGCGTTCACCGGGGAGCTGTTTTTT